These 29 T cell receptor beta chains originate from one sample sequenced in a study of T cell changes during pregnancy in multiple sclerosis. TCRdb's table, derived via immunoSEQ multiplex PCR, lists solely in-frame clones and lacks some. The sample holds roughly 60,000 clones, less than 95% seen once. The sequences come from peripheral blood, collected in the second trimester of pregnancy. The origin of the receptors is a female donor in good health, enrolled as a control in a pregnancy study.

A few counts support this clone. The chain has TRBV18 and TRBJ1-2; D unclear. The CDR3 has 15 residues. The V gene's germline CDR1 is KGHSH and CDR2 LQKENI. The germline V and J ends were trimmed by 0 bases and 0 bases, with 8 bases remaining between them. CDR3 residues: CASSPPWQTNYGYTF. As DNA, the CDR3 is TGTGCCAGCTCACCACCGTGGCAGACTAACTATGGCTACACCTTC.

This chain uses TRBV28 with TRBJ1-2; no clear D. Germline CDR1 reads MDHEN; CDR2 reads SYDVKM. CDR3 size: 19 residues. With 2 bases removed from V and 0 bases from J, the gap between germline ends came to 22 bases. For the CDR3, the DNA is TGTGCCAGCAGTTTAGGGTTCTCGGGTGATCGGGGTCCTAACTATGGCTACACCTTC. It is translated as CASSLGFSGDRGPNYGYTF.

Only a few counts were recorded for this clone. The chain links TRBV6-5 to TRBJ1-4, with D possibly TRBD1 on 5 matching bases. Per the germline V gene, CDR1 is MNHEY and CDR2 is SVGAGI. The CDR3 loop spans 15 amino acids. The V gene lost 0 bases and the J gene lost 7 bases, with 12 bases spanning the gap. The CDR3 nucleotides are TGTGCCAGCAGTTACTCGGAGGGGATGGGTGAAAAACTGTTTTTT. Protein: CASSYSEGMGEKLFF.

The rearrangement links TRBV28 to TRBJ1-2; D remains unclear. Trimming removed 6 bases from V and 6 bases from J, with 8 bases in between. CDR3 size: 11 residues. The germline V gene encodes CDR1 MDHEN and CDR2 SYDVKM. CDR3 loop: CASRESHGYTF. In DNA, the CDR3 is TGTGCCAGCAGAGAAAGCCATGGCTACACCTTC.

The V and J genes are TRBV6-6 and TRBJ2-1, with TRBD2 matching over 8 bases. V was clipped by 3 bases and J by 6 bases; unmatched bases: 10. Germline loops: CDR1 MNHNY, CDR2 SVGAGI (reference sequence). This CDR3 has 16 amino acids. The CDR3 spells CASSYNLAGGANEQFF. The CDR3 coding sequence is TGTGCCAGCAGTTATAATCTAGCGGGCGGAGCCAATGAGCAGTTCTTC.

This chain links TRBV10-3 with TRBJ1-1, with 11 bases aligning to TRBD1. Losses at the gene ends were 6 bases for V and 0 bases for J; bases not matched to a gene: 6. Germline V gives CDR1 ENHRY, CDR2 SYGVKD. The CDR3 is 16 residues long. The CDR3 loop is CAIRGDRGIMNTEAFF. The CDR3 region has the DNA TGTGCCATCAGGGGGGACAGGGGGATCATGAACACTGAAGCTTTCTTT.

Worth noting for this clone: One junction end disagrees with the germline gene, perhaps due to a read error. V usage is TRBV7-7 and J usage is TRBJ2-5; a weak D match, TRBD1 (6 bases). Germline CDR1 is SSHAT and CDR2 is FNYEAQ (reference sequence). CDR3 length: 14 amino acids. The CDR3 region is CASSLVYREETQYF. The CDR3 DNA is TGTGCTAGCAGCTTAGTATACAGGGAAGAGACCCAGTACTTC.

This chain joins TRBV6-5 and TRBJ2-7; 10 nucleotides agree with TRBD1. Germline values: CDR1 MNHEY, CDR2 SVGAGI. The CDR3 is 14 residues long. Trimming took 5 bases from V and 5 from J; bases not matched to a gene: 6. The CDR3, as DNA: TGTGCCAGCAGTGCGGGACAGGGGTATGACGAGCAGTACTTC. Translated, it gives CASSAGQGYDEQYF.

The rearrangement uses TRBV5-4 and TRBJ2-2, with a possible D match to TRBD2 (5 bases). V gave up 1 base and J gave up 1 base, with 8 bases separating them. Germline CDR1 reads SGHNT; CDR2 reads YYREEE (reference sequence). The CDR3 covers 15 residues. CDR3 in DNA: TGTGCCAGCAGCTTGAGCGGTCAGAACACCGGGGAGCTGTTTTTT. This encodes CASSLSGQNTGELFF.

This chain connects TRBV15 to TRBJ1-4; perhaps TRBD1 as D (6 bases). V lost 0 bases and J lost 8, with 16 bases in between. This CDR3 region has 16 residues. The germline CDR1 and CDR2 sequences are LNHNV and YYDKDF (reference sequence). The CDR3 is CATSRDRGQPLEKLFF. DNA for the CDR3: TGTGCCACCAGCAGAGACCGTGGACAGCCGTTAGAAAAACTGTTTTTT.

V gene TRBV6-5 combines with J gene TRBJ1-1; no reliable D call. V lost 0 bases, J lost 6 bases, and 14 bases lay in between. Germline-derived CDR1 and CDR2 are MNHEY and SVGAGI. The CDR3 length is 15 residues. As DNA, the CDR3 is TGTGCCAGCAGTTACTCGACTACATCAGGCGCTGAAGCTTTCTTT. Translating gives CASSYSTTSGAEAFF.

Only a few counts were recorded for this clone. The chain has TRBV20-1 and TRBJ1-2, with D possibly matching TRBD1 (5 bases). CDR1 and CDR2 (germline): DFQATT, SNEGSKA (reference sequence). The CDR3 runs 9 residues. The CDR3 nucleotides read TGCAGCCCCGGGGGTAGCTACACCTTC. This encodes CSPGGSYTF.

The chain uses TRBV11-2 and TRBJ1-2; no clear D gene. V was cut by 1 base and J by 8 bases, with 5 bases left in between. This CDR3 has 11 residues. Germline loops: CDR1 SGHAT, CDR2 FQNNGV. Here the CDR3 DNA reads TGTGCCAGCAGCTTAGTCCGGGGCTACACCTTC. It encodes CASSLVRGYTF.

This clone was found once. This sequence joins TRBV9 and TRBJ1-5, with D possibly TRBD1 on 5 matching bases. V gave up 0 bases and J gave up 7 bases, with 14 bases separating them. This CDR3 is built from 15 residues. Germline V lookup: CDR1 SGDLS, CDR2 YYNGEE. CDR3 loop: CASSVDGGGDQPQHF. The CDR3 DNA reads TGTGCCAGCAGCGTAGATGGGGGAGGGGACCAGCCCCAGCATTTT.

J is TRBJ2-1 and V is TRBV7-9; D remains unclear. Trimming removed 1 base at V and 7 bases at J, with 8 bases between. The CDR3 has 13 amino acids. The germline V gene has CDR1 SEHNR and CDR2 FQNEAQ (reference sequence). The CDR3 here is CASSLGGANEQFF. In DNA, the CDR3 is TGTGCCAGCAGCTTAGGAGGTGCGAATGAGCAGTTCTTC. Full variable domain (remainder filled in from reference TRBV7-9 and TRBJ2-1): DTGVSQNPRHKITKRGQNVTFRCDPISEHNRLYWYRQTLGQGPEFLTYFQNEAQLEKSRLLSDRFSAERPKGSFSTLEIQRTEQGDSAMYLCASSLGGANEQFFGPGTRLTVL.

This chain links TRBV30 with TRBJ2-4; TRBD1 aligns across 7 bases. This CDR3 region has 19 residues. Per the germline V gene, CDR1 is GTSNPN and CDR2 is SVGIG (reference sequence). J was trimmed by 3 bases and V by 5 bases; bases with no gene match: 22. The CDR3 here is CAWAVQRLNRGSDKNIQYF. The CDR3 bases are TGTGCCTGGGCCGTCCAGAGATTAAACAGGGGTTCCGACAAAAACATTCAGTACTTC.

The CDR3 DNA follows: TGTGCCAGCAGCTCGGGGACAGGGGACGGCAATCAGCCCCAGCATTTT. Protein sequence: CASSSGTGDGNQPQHF. The chain links TRBV5-6 to TRBJ1-5, with 10 bases identical to TRBD1. V was pared by 3 bases and J by 2 bases, with 5 bases of the junction left unmatched. Germline V CDR1 and CDR2: SGHDT, YYEEEE. The CDR3 loop spans 16 amino acids.

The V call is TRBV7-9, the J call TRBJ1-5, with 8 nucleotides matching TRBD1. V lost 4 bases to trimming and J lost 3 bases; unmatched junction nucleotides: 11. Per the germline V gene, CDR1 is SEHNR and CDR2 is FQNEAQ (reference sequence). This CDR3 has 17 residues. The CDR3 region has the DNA TGTGCCAGCAGCTCTACGGACAGGGAATACGCCAATCAGCCCCAGCATTTT. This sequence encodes CASSSTDREYANQPQHF. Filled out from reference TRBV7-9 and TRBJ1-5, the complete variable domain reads DTGVSQNPRHKITKRGQNVTFRCDPISEHNRLYWYRQTLGQGPEFLTYFQNEAQLEKSRLLSDRFSAERPKGSFSTLEIQRTEQGDSAMYLCASSSTDREYANQPQHFGDGTRLSIL.

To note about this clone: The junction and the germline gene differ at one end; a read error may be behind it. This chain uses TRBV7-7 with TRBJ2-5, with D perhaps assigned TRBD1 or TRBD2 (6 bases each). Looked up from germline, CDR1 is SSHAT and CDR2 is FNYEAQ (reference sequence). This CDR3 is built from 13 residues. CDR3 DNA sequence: TGTGCTAGCAGCTTAGGGGGGCCAGAGACCCAGTACTTC. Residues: CASSLGGPETQYF.

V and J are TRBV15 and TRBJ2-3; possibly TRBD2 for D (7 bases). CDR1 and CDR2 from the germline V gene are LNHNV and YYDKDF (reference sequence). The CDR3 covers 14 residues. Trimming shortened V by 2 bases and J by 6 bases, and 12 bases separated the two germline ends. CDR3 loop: CATSRRGAGDTQYF. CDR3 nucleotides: TGTGCCACCAGCAGACGGGGGGCTGGGGATACGCAGTATTTT.

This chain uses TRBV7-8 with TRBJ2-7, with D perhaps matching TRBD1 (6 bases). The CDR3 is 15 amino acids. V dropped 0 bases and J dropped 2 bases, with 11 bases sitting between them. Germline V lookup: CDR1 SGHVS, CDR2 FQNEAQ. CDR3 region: CASSLAQGLPYEQYF. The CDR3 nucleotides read TGTGCCAGCAGCTTAGCTCAGGGGCTCCCCTACGAGCAGTACTTC.

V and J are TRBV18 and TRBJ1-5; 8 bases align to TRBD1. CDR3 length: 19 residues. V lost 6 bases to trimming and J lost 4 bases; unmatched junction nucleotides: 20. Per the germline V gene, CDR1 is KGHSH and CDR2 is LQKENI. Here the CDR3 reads CASSKDRAHYSEQNQPQHF. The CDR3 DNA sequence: TGTGCCAGCTCTAAGGACAGGGCCCATTACTCGGAACAGAATCAGCCCCAGCATTTT.

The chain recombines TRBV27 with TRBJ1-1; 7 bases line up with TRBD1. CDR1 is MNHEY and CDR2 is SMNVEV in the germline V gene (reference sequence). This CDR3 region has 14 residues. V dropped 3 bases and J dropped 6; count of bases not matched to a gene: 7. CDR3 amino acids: CASSLWAGTAEAFF. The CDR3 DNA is TGTGCCAGCAGTTTGTGGGCGGGGACAGCTGAAGCTTTCTTT.

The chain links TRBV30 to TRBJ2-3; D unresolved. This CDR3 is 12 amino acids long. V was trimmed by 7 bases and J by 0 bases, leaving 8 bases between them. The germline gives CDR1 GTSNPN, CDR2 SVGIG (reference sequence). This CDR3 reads CAYTKSTDTQYF. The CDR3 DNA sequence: TGTGCCTACACTAAAAGCACAGATACGCAGTATTTT.

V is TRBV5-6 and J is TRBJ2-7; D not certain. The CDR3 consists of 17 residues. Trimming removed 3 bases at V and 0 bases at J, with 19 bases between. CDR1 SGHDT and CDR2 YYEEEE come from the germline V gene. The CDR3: CASSSVSVRLGSYEQYF. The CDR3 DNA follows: TGTGCCAGCAGCTCGGTGAGTGTGCGCCTCGGCTCCTACGAGCAGTACTTC.

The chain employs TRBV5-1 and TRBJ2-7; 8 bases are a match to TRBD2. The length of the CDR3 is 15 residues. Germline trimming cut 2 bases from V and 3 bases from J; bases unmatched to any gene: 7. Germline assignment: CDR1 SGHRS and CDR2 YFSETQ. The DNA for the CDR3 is TGCGCCAGCAGCTTCCAAGACAGCGGGGGCTACGAGCAGTACTTC. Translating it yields CASSFQDSGGYEQYF.

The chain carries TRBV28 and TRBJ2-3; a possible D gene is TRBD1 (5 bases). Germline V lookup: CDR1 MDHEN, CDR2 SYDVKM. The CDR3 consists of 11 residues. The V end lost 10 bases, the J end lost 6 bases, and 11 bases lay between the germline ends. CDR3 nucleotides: TGTGCCATAAAGGGGAAGGATACGCAGTATTTT. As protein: CAIKGKDTQYF. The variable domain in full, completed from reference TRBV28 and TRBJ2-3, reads DVKVTQSSRYLVKRTGEKVFLECVQDMDHENMFWYRQDPGLGLRLIYFSYDVKMKEKGDIPEGYSVSREKKERFSLILESASTNQTSMYLCAIKGKDTQYFGPGTRLTVL.

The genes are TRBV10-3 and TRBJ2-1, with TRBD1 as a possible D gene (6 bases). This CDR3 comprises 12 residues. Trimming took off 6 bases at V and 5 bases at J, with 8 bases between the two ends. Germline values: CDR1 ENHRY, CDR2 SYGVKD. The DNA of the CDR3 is TGTGCCATCAGCACAGGGAACAATGAGCAGTTCTTC. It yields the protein CAISTGNNEQFF.

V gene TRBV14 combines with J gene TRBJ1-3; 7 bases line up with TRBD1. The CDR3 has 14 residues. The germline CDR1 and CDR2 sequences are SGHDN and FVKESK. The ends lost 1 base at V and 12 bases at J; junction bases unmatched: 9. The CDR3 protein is CASSQGSDRNFIYF. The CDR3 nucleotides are TGTGCCAGCAGCCAAGGCTCGGACAGGAACTTCATATATTTT.